There are many counts of the clone carrying this T cell receptor (beta chain). Its antigen is unknown. Mismatch with germline at one junction end may stem from a read error. Read coverage stops 3 residues before the CDR3 terminus; the germline J gene supplies the remainder. This sample was included in a study of T cell clonality in common variable immunodeficiency. Broader study findings: CVID subjects showed higher TCRbeta clonality than healthy controls. Reportedly, TCR beta sequences from common variable immunodeficiency showed fewer deletions and N-nucleotide insertions.

Germline V gene sequence: CDR1 SSHAT, CDR2 FNYEAQ (reference sequence). This CDR3 is built from 15 residues. Measured with immunoSEQ multiplex PCR; TCRdb has only the in-frame clones, and not every one. Recorded here are tens of thousands of clones, none singletons. Sequenced sample: peripheral blood mononuclear cells. The TCR sequence derives from a human donor with common variable immunodeficiency. The chain employs TRBV7-7 and TRBJ2-2; 9 nucleotides match TRBD1. The CDR3 region is CASSPQGAITGELFF. CDR3 DNA, as far as it was read: TGTGCTAGCAGCCCACAGGGGGCTATCACCGGGGAG.